This is a list of T cell receptor beta chains from one sample in a study of beta chain features in type 1 diabetes. The repertoire was sequenced with immunoSEQ multiplex PCR; TCRdb's copy has only in-frame clones and lacks some. The sample includes 160,000 or so clones, about 8.1% of them seen just once. The sequencing input was central memory CD4+ T cells from blood. These receptors came from a young woman with type 1 diabetes. Each CDR3 is given with its conserved first and last residue. The D gene is left open where the match is weak. The size entry is marked missing in some rows and otherwise reads once, few, many or a size class.

V	D	J	size	CDR3	DNA
TRBV6-6	.	TRBJ1-5	few	CATRDEGQPQHF	TGTGCCACCCGGGATGAGGGCCAGCCCCAGCATTTT
TRBV30	TRBD1	TRBJ1-2	few	CAWSVQGDGYTF	TGTGCCTGGAGTGTCCAGGGGGATGGCTACACCTTC
TRBV9	TRBD2	TRBJ2-1	.	CASSVGGLAREQFF	TGTGCCAGCAGCGTAGGGGGACTAGCGCGGGAGCAGTTCTTC
TRBV11-2	.	TRBJ1-5	.	CASRTGQSGAQHF	TGTGCAAGCCGAACGGGACAATCCGGGGCCCAGCATTTT
TRBV4-1	TRBD1	TRBJ2-6	.	CASSQDPHSGGAGANVLTF	TGCGCCAGCAGCCAAGATCCTCATTCAGGGGGAGCTGGGGCCAACGTCCTGACTTTC
TRBV2	.	TRBJ2-5	.	CASSQEETQYF	TGTGCCAGTTCGCAAGAGGAGACCCAGTACTTC
TRBV7-2	TRBD1	TRBJ1-2	few	CASSSRPDRARGYTF	TGTGCCAGCAGCTCCCGGCCTGACAGGGCCAGGGGCTACACCTTC
TRBV2	.	TRBJ2-7	.	CASSERDEQYF	TGTGCCAGCAGTGAACGCGACGAGCAGTACTTC
TRBV18	TRBD2	TRBJ2-1	few	CASSPTSGYNEQFF	TGTGCCAGCTCACCAACTAGCGGGTACAATGAGCAGTTCTTC
TRBV28	TRBD1	TRBJ2-1	.	CASRGGQGIDEQFF	TGTGCCAGCAGGGGGGGACAGGGGATTGATGAGCAGTTCTTC
TRBV19	TRBD1	TRBJ2-7	few	CASSMSGNPGQPLGF	TGTGCCAGTAGTATGAGTGGAAACCCGGGACAGCCGTTAGGATTC
TRBV2	.	TRBJ2-7	.	CATASVRGDEQYF	TGTGCCACCGCGTCGGTCAGGGGGGACGAGCAGTACTTC
TRBV28	.	TRBJ2-7	.	CASTLGGAKSYEQYF	TGTGCCAGCACCCTCGGCGGGGCTAAGTCCTACGAGCAGTACTTC
TRBV6-6	.	TRBJ1-3	few	CASTNGLSGNTIYF	TGTGCCAGCACCAACGGACTTTCTGGAAACACCATATATTTT
TRBV5-1	TRBD2	TRBJ2-4	.	CASSPGLAGGPQNIQYF	TGCGCCAGCAGCCCGGGACTAGCGGGAGGGCCTCAAAACATTCAGTACTTC
TRBV19	.	TRBJ1-1	few	CASSKAWRKTEAFF	TGTGCCAGTAGTAAGGCGTGGAGAAAAACTGAAGCTTTCTTT
TRBV7-2	.	TRBJ2-1	few	CASSSPTSRIYNEQFF	TGTGCCAGCAGCTCCCCGACTAGTAGAATTTACAATGAGCAGTTCTTC
TRBV5-1	TRBD2	TRBJ2-7	.	CASSFLRTSDYEQYF	TGCGCCAGCAGCTTTTTAAGGACTAGCGACTACGAGCAGTACTTC
TRBV7-2	TRBD1	TRBJ1-4	.	CASSLGTVGEKLFF	TGTGCCAGCAGCCTCGGGACAGTCGGGGAAAAACTGTTTTTT
TRBV2	TRBD2	TRBJ2-5	many	CASTFLAGGQETQYF	TGTGCCAGCACCTTTCTGGCGGGGGGACAAGAGACCCAGTACTTC
TRBV7-9	.	TRBJ2-1	few	CASSLGGAAEQFF	TGTGCCAGCAGCTTGGGCGGGGCGGCTGAGCAGTTCTTC
TRBV10-2	.	TRBJ1-2	few	CASSQGTYGYTF	TGCGCCAGCAGTCAGGGGACCTATGGCTACACCTTC
TRBV7-2	.	TRBJ2-3	few	CASSSHLLSGTQYF	TGTGCCAGCAGCTCCCACCTCCTCTCGGGTACGCAGTATTTT
TRBV30	TRBD2	TRBJ2-1	few	CATQSGKPYNEQFF	TGTGCTACTCAAAGCGGGAAGCCCTACAATGAGCAGTTCTTC
TRBV19	.	TRBJ1-5	few	CASSKQGRDQPQHF	TGTGCCAGTAGTAAACAGGGAAGGGATCAGCCCCAGCATTTT
TRBV11-2	.	TRBJ2-3	few	CASSHAGPPDTQYF	TGTGCCAGCAGCCATGCGGGGCCGCCAGATACGCAGTATTTT
TRBV5-1	.	TRBJ2-2	few	CASRGQGTVGELFF	TGCGCCAGCAGAGGCCAGGGTACGGTCGGGGAGCTGTTTTTT
TRBV19	.	TRBJ2-1	.	CASSIRDKQFF	TGTGCCAGTTCTATCCGGGACAAGCAGTTCTTC
TRBV4-1	.	TRBJ2-6	few	CASSQASGSRVEGANVLTF	TGCGCCAGCAGCCAAGCGAGTGGGAGTAGGGTGGAAGGGGCCAACGTCCTGACTTTC
TRBV7-2	.	TRBJ1-5	few	CASQAGLVDQPQHF	TGTGCCAGCCAAGCAGGGCTAGTCGATCAGCCCCAGCATTTT
TRBV5-1	TRBD2	TRBJ2-3	.	CASSPGGEGPDTQYF	TGCGCCAGCAGCCCGGGGGGGGAGGGACCAGATACGCAGTATTTT
TRBV7-2	.	TRBJ2-3	.	CASSFGGQIRNTQYF	TGTGCCAGCAGCTTCGGCGGACAGATCAGGAATACGCAGTATTTT
TRBV7-2	TRBD2	TRBJ2-1	.	CASISGGVYNEQFF	TGTGCCAGCATCAGCGGGGGGGTCTACAATGAGCAGTTCTTC
TRBV9	TRBD2	TRBJ2-3	few	CASSVERGSTDTQYF	TGTGCCAGCAGCGTAGAGCGGGGGAGCACAGATACGCAGTATTTT
TRBV7-2	TRBD1	TRBJ1-2	.	CASSRGQGEYGYTF	TGTGCCAGCAGCAGGGGACAGGGGGAATATGGCTACACCTTC
TRBV6-5	.	TRBJ1-2	.	CASCKDYFYGYTF	TGTGCCAGCTGTAAGGACTATTTCTATGGCTACACCTTC
TRBV5-1	.	TRBJ1-2	.	CASSLSGSYGYTF	TGCGCCAGCAGCTTGTCCGGGAGCTATGGCTACACCTTC
TRBV4-3	.	TRBJ1-6	few	CASSQDSLGGAYNSPLHF	TGCGCCAGCAGCCAAGATAGTTTGGGGGGAGCTTATAATTCACCCCTCCACTTT
TRBV28	.	TRBJ2-1	.	CASSFLRTVNEQFF	TGTGCCAGCAGTTTCCTTCGGACAGTCAATGAGCAGTTCTTC
TRBV9	TRBD1	TRBJ2-1	few	CASSGLQGWDEQFF	TGTGCCAGCAGCGGACTACAGGGGTGGGATGAGCAGTTCTTC
TRBV5-6	.	TRBJ2-3	few	CASSLEVEADTQYF	TGTGCCAGCAGCCTGGAGGTAGAGGCAGATACGCAGTATTTT
TRBV15	TRBD1	TRBJ1-5	.	CATSRTGVWQPQHF	TGTGCCACCAGCAGAACAGGGGTTTGGCAGCCCCAGCATTTT
TRBV2	.	TRBJ1-1	few	CASNGRGSAAEAFF	TGTGCCAGCAATGGCAGGGGATCGGCAGCTGAAGCTTTCTTT
TRBV18	.	TRBJ2-1	few	CASSPPSVNEQFF	TGTGCCAGCTCACCACCTTCGGTCAATGAGCAGTTCTTC
TRBV28	.	TRBJ2-2	.	CASRFSSTGELFF	TGTGCCAGCAGGTTTAGTTCCACCGGGGAGCTGTTTTTT
TRBV10-3	TRBD1	TRBJ1-5	.	CAISVGQGANNQPQHF	TGTGCCATCAGTGTTGGACAGGGGGCTAACAATCAGCCCCAGCATTTT
TRBV7-9	TRBD2	TRBJ2-3	few	CASSFGGGIDTQYF	TGTGCCAGCAGCTTTGGGGGAGGGATCGATACGCAGTATTTT
TRBV2	TRBD1	TRBJ2-7	.	CASSGTGGVQYF	TGTGCCAGCAGTGGGACAGGGGGCGTGCAGTACTTC
TRBV2	.	TRBJ1-5	few	CASSEGRLSNQPQHF	TGTGCCAGCAGTGAAGGTAGATTGAGCAATCAGCCCCAGCATTTT
TRBV27	.	TRBJ1-3	few	CASSLFRQALSGNTIYF	TGTGCCAGCAGTTTATTCAGACAGGCCTTGTCTGGAAACACCATATATTTT
TRBV5-4	.	TRBJ1-2	.	CASSFGQVYGYTF	TGTGCCAGCAGCTTCGGACAAGTCTATGGCTACACCTTC